The table lists the clone carrying this T cell receptor (beta chain) with a few counts. The target antigen is unknown. TCRdb ran MiXCR on the 5' RACE reads and lists one entry per CDR3 protein. This sample has around 480,000 distinct CDR3 sequences, with 14% found just once. This sample is drawn from a study of identical twins. V lost 7 bases, J lost 5 bases, and 12 bases stayed unmatched. The CDR3 runs to 15 residues. Germline V gives CDR1 MDHEN, CDR2 SYDVKM. Study conclusions and caveats: The authors noted that invariant MAIT and iNKT cells could partly confound zero-insertion analyses. The study reached conclusions through statistical analysis that was cross-sectional, not following the same donors. Less excess twin sharing appeared in beta out-of-frame sequences.

Another study also made use of these data, one on yellow fever vaccine responses in identical twins.

This TCR derives from a woman aged 18-30 years in good health. The J gene is TRBJ1-2, the V gene TRBV28; TRBD1 aligns across 8 bases. Sample: CD4+ T cells sorted from blood. CDR3 sequence: CASTSPGRGPYGYTF. CDR3 sequence (DNA): TGTGCCAGCACCTCCCCGGGCAGGGGGCCTTATGGCTACACCTTC.